These 22 T cell receptor beta chains were sequenced from one sample in a study of blood T cell repertoires in COVID-19. The repertoire was sequenced with immunoSEQ multiplex PCR; TCRdb's copy has only in-frame clones and lacks some. The sample has about 140,000 clones, 88% seen once. Sequencing used peripheral blood. These receptors came from a human donor with COVID-19, enrolled during active disease. The donor label of this sample is uncertain.

The chain couples TRBV12-5 to TRBJ1-1; TRBD1 agrees at 8 bases. The CDR3 loop spans 15 amino acids. J lost 10 bases, V lost 1 base, and 11 bases had no gene match. The germline CDR1 and CDR2 sequences are LGHNT and FRNRAP. In DNA, the CDR3 is TGTGCTAGTGGTTTGGGGGGACCCGGACAGGGACGAGCTTTCTTT. This codes for CASGLGGPGQGRAFF.

V usage is TRBV25-1 and J usage is TRBJ1-2, with D possibly being TRBD1 (6 bases). Germline V CDR1 and CDR2: MGHDK, SYGVNS. The CDR3 spans 13 residues. V lost 8 bases and J 7 bases, leaving 17 bases between the germline ends. CDR3 residues: CASGFGGLLGYTF. CDR3 nucleotides: TGTGCCAGCGGTTTTGGGGGCTTACTTGGCTACACCTTC.

This chain joins TRBV2 and TRBJ1-5; 8 bases match TRBD1. The J segment lost 4 bases and the V segment lost 6 bases, leaving 5 bases of the junction unmatched. This CDR3 is built from 14 residues. Germline V gene lookup returns CDR1 SNHLY and CDR2 FYNNEI. The CDR3, as DNA: TGTGCCAGCAGGGAAACAGGGGGGAATCAGCCCCAGCATTTT. This codes for CASRETGGNQPQHF.

The chain combines TRBV9 with TRBJ2-7; D is undetermined. Germline values: CDR1 SGDLS, CDR2 YYNGEE. Deletions cut 0 bases from V and 6 bases from J, with 13 bases between. The CDR3 length is 14 residues. CDR3 loop: CASSVGALDGEQYF. In DNA, the CDR3 is TGTGCCAGCAGCGTAGGAGCGCTAGACGGCGAGCAGTACTTC.

The chain employs TRBV6-5 and TRBJ1-1; no firm D call. Germline assignment: CDR1 MNHEY and CDR2 SVGAGI. The germline V and J ends were trimmed by 6 bases and 1 base, with 9 bases remaining between them. This CDR3 has 13 amino acids. The CDR3 nucleotides are TGTGCCAGCAGCCTACTCGGGAACACTGAAGCTTTCTTT. It is translated as CASSLLGNTEAFF.

This clone has only one observation. The chain uses TRBV10-3 and TRBJ1-3, with D possibly matching TRBD1 (6 bases). The germline V and J ends were trimmed by 10 bases and 4 bases, with 17 bases remaining between them. CDR3 length: 14 amino acids. Looked up from germline, CDR1 is ENHRY and CDR2 is SYGVKD. The DNA of the CDR3 is TGTGCCAGTATGGACGGGACATCAGGAAACACCATATATTTT. Protein: CASMDGTSGNTIYF.

The count of this clone is one. This CDR3 reads CASSEAGRAVNEQFF. For the CDR3, the DNA is TGTGCCAGCTCCGAAGCCGGGAGGGCCGTCAATGAGCAGTTCTTC. The chain recombines TRBV25-1 with TRBJ2-1; 8 bases are a match to TRBD2. After removal of 8 bases from V and 6 bases from J, the junction contained 12 bases not matched to a gene. Germline V gene lookup returns CDR1 MGHDK and CDR2 SYGVNS. This CDR3 contains 15 residues.

The chain couples TRBV6-5 to TRBJ2-1; 10 bases are a match to TRBD2. Germline lookup yields CDR1 MNHEY and CDR2 SVGAGI. Losses at the gene ends were 2 bases for V and 12 bases for J; bases not matched to a gene: 10. The CDR3 has 15 residues. In nucleotides, the CDR3 is TGTGCCAGCAGTTACGGGTCGGTAGCGGGGGGCCCGCAGTTCTTC. Its protein is CASSYGSVAGGPQFF.

This clone is a singleton in its sample. The chain uses TRBV5-1 and TRBJ2-2; TRBD1 aligns across 9 bases. CDR3 length: 16 residues. Germline V gene lookup returns CDR1 SGHRS and CDR2 YFSETQ. V dropped 4 bases and J dropped 0; count of bases not matched to a gene: 4. CDR3 DNA: TGCGCCAGCAGCATTACAGGGGGCGCGAACACCGGGGAGCTGTTTTTT. Its translation is CASSITGGANTGELFF.

CDR3 sequence (DNA): TGTGCCAGCAGCCACGAGACAGGGAACTATGGCTACACCTTC. Amino acid sequence: CASSHETGNYGYTF. The chain couples TRBV3-1 (or the pseudogene TRBV3-2) to TRBJ1-2, with TRBD1 matching 7 bases. The germline V gene encodes CDR1 LGHDT and CDR2 YNNKEL (reference sequence). The CDR3 covers 14 residues. The J segment lost 2 bases and the V segment lost 3 bases, leaving 3 bases of the junction unmatched.

The gene calls are TRBV6-5 and TRBJ1-2; D uncertain. CDR1 and CDR2 from the germline V gene are MNHEY and SVGAGI. The CDR3 runs 12 residues. V shed 6 bases and J shed 7 bases, with 12 bases lying between them. The CDR3 protein is CASSRDFSGYTF. CDR3 DNA: TGTGCCAGCAGCCGGGATTTTTCTGGCTACACCTTC.

The chain joins TRBV6-5 to TRBJ1-5; no firm D call. This CDR3 spans 13 amino acids. Germline-derived CDR1 and CDR2 are MNHEY and SVGAGI. With 0 bases removed from V and 7 bases from J, the gap between germline ends came to 7 bases. The CDR3 coding sequence is TGTGCCAGCAGTTACTCCCTCAGGCAGCCCCAGCATTTT. It translates to CASSYSLRQPQHF.

The gene calls are TRBV16 and TRBJ2-3, with D possibly being TRBD1 (5 bases). This CDR3 region has 15 residues. Deletions cut 4 bases from V and 3 bases from J, with 14 bases between. Germline-derived CDR1 and CDR2 are KGHSY and FQNENV. CDR3: CASSPPGLRTDTQYF. In DNA form, the CDR3 reads TGTGCCAGCAGCCCCCCAGGGCTGAGGACAGATACGCAGTATTTT.

In DNA, the CDR3 is TGTGCCAGCAGCGTGCAAGAGACAGGAAAACTGTTTTTT. This translates into CASSVQETGKLFF. The rearrangement uses TRBV9 and TRBJ1-4, with D possibly matching TRBD1 (6 bases). CDR3 length: 13 residues. The germline V and J ends were trimmed by 2 bases and 10 bases, with 12 bases remaining between them. Germline V gene data show CDR1 as SGDLS and CDR2 as YYNGEE. The whole variable domain, filled in from reference TRBV9 and TRBJ1-4, reads DSGVTQTPKHLITATGQRVTLRCSPRSGDLSVYWYQQSLDQGLQFLIQYYNGEERAKGNILERFSAQQFPDLHSELNLSSLELGDSALYFCASSVQETGKLFFGSGTQLSVL.

The chain couples TRBV7-8 to TRBJ1-5; D might be TRBD1 (5 bases). The CDR3 spans 14 residues. Deletions cut 2 bases from V and 4 bases from J, with 9 bases between. Germline CDR1 SGHVS, CDR2 FQNEAQ. This chain's CDR3 is CASSLSGANQPQHF. Written as DNA, the CDR3 is TGTGCCAGCAGCTTAAGCGGGGCTAATCAGCCCCAGCATTTT.

A single count supports this clone. The genes are TRBV2 and TRBJ2-7; 10 nucleotides line up with TRBD1. V gave up 8 bases and J gave up 3 bases; unmatched junction bases: 7. CDR1 and CDR2 from the germline V gene are SNHLY and FYNNEI. The CDR3 has 14 amino acids. CDR3 protein: CASEPGQGNYEQYF. DNA for the CDR3: TGTGCCAGCGAACCGGGACAGGGGAACTACGAGCAGTACTTC.

In this sample, this clone turned up once. The V gene is TRBV2, the J gene TRBJ2-7; perhaps TRBD1 as D (5 bases). This CDR3 spans 14 amino acids. V was trimmed by 3 bases and J by 3 bases, leaving 12 bases between them. Germline V gene data show CDR1 as SNHLY and CDR2 as FYNNEI. The CDR3 reads CASSEGPQGYEQYF. CDR3 DNA sequence: TGTGCCAGCAGTGAGGGCCCTCAGGGCTACGAGCAGTACTTC.

This rearrangement joins TRBV11-3 to TRBJ2-7; D is perhaps TRBD2 (6 bases). CDR3 size: 14 residues. V dropped 3 bases and J dropped 3 bases, with 12 bases sitting between them. Germline V CDR1 and CDR2: SGHNT, YENEEA. The CDR3 coding sequence is TGTGCCAGCAGCTTTAGCGGAGACAACTACGAGCAGTACTTC. This codes for CASSFSGDNYEQYF. The whole variable domain, remainder taken from reference TRBV11-3 and TRBJ2-7, is EAGVVQSPRYKIIEKKQPVAFWCNPISGHNTLYWYLQNLGQGPELLIRYENEEAVDDSQLPKDRFSAERLKGVDSTLKIQPAELGDSAVYLCASSFSGDNYEQYFGPGTRLTVT.

Only a few counts were recorded for this clone. V and J are TRBV6-5 and TRBJ1-5, with 8 positions matching TRBD1. V shed 5 bases and J 2 bases; nucleotides not matched to a gene: 5. The CDR3 contains 15 residues. Germline lookup yields CDR1 MNHEY and CDR2 SVGAGI. The CDR3 DNA reads TGTGCCAGCAGTAGGGGACAGGAGGGCAATCAGCCCCAGCATTTT. It is translated as CASSRGQEGNQPQHF.

V gene TRBV6-2 or TRBV6-3 combines with J gene TRBJ2-1, with D maybe TRBD1 (6 bases). The CDR3 extends over 15 amino acids. Trimming pared 0 bases from V and 7 bases from J, leaving 13 bases between. From germline, CDR1 is MNHEY and CDR2 SVGEGT. This CDR3 reads CASSYSRQGRNEQFF. The CDR3 bases are TGTGCCAGCAGTTACTCTCGGCAGGGGCGGAATGAGCAGTTCTTC.

V usage is TRBV7-9 and J usage is TRBJ1-2; D may be TRBD1 (6 bases). Germline CDR1 reads SEHNR; CDR2 reads FQNEAQ (reference sequence). The CDR3 runs to 15 residues. Between the trimmed V and J ends, which lost 5 bases and 4 bases, there was a span of 17 bases. As DNA, the CDR3 is TGTGCCAGCAGCATACAGGGTAGGGGAATCTATGGCTACACCTTC. This translates into CASSIQGRGIYGYTF.

The chain combines TRBV19 with TRBJ1-6, with D possibly TRBD1 on 5 matching bases. The CDR3 is 15 residues long. V was cut by 4 bases and J by 4 bases, with 11 bases left in between. From germline, CDR1 is LNHDA and CDR2 SQIVND (reference sequence). The CDR3 is CASSTTGGYNSPLHF. In DNA, the CDR3 is TGTGCCAGTAGTACAACCGGGGGATATAATTCACCCCTCCACTTT. Supplemented by reference TRBV19 and TRBJ1-6, the full variable domain reads DGGITQSPKYLFRKEGQNVTLSCEQNLNHDAMYWYRQDPGQGLRLIYYSQIVNDFQKGDIAEGYSVSREKKESFPLTVTSAQKNPTAFYLCASSTTGGYNSPLHFGNGTRLTVT.